A single sample is the source of the 6 T cell receptor beta chains below, sequenced in a study of post-analysis software for immune sequencing data. Study results and caveats: Higher frequency in patients than in controls was seen for five TRBV segments, with TRBV5-6, TRBV5-1 and TRBV20-1 among them.

Their target antigens are unknown. The library was made from cDNA and included unique molecular identifiers. TCRdb called the PCR reads again in MiXCR, with one record for every CDR3 protein. The table includes about 380,000 distinct CDR3 sequences, about a third detected once. The sample consisted of blood. The receptors here all came from a girl aged 10-17 years with multiple sclerosis.

This clonotype was seen more than once but under ten times. The rearrangement uses TRBV6-1 and TRBJ1-2; tentative D call: TRBD1 (6 bases). From germline, CDR1 is MNHNS and CDR2 SASEGT. Deletions cut 0 bases from V and 4 bases from J, with 12 bases between. The CDR3 is made up of 15 amino acids. The CDR3 reads CASSEAWTETYGYTF. The CDR3 DNA follows: TGTGCCAGCAGTGAAGCTTGGACAGAAACCTATGGCTACACCTTC.

The V and J genes are TRBV29-1 and TRBJ2-7, with D uncertain. Between the trimmed V and J ends, which lost 4 bases and 0 bases, there was a span of 16 bases. CDR1 and CDR2 (germline): SQVTM, ANQGSEA. The CDR3 consists of 15 residues. DNA of the CDR3: TGCAGCGTTGTAATCCCAACGCTGAGCTCCTACGAGCAGTACTTC. This encodes CSVVIPTLSSYEQYF.

This clonotype was counted many times. This sequence joins TRBV9 and TRBJ2-5; D may be TRBD2 (5 bases). The CDR3 loop spans 13 amino acids. Trimming shortened V by 0 bases and J by 2 bases, and 5 bases separated the two germline ends. CDR1 and CDR2 from the germline V gene are SGDLS and YYNGEE. The CDR3 coding sequence is TGTGCCAGCAGCGTAGGGACTCAAGAGACCCAGTACTTC. Amino acids: CASSVGTQETQYF.

This sequence joins TRBV3-1 and TRBJ2-2, with 7 bases fitting TRBD2. The length of the CDR3 is 15 residues. With V trimmed by 4 bases and J by 2 bases, 4 bases remained unmatched. CDR1 and CDR2 (germline): LGHDT, YNNKEL (reference sequence). CDR3 nucleotides: TGTGCCAGCAGCCGAGGACTAGGAAACACCGGGGAGCTGTTTTTT. This gives the protein CASSRGLGNTGELFF.

This clonotype was seen a handful of times. The CDR3 nucleotides are TGTGCCAGCAGTTTTGACGGGGTATACGAGCAGTACTTC. It encodes CASSFDGVYEQYF. The chain links TRBV12-3 or TRBV12-4 to TRBJ2-7, with a weak D call TRBD2 (5 bases). V gave up 3 bases and J gave up 4 bases, with 10 bases separating them. This CDR3 contains 13 residues.

CDR3 nucleotide sequence: TGTGCCAGCAGCCTTTTTGAGGGAAATGAGCAGTTCTTC. It translates to CASSLFEGNEQFF. V gene TRBV7-3 combines with J gene TRBJ2-1; maybe TRBD2 (5 bases). V shed 5 bases and J shed 7 bases, with 12 bases lying between them. The CDR3 totals 13 residues. CDR1 and CDR2 from the germline V gene are SGHTA and FQGTGA.